Shown below are 5 T cell receptor beta chains from a single sample sequenced in a study of monozygotic twins with inflammatory bowel disease (dated by TCRdb to the late 2010s). The library came from 5' RACE. The instrument given in TCRdb is Illumina HiSeq 2500. TCRdb reprocessed the reads into one record per CDR3 protein sequence, lacking DNA. This sample's table contains fewer than 150,000 distinct CDR3 sequences. Together, the top ten hold 2% to 3% of the sample. The sequenced sample consisted of blood. The receptors derive from a human donor with ulcerative colitis or Crohn's disease, or a healthy co-twin of an affected twin (not recorded which).

The rearrangement uses TRBV6-5 and TRBJ1-4; no DNA is available, so the TRBD1 call from TCRdb remains unchecked. Per the germline V gene, CDR1 is MNHEY and CDR2 is SVGAGI. CDR3 length: 12 amino acids. The CDR3 reads CASSRGNEKLFF.

V gene TRBV20-1 combines with J gene TRBJ2-4. Germline values: CDR1 DFQATT, CDR2 SNEGSKA (reference sequence). The CDR3 has 15 amino acids. The CDR3 protein is CSATDSTSGKNIQYF.

V and J are TRBV4-1 and TRBJ2-5; TCRdb picks TRBD1, but there is no DNA to check that call. The CDR3 has 17 residues. Germline CDR1 reads MGHRA; CDR2 reads YSYEKL. The CDR3 loop is CASSQGGRGPPLATQYF.

The chain carries TRBV6-5 and TRBJ2-7. This CDR3 region has 17 residues. Germline loops: CDR1 MNHEY, CDR2 SVGAGI. The CDR3 loop is CASSYSPFWQNAYEQYF.

The chain recombines TRBV4-2 with TRBJ2-3; the TCRdb D gene call, TRBD2, has no DNA to confirm it. Looked up from germline, CDR1 is LGHNA and CDR2 is YNFKEQ. CDR3 length equals 17 residues. The CDR3 here is CASSQAVAGGPGDTQYF.